The sequence of this T cell receptor (beta chain) was determined in a study of cytomegalovirus exposure and HLA in healthy donors. The PCR used 60 Vbeta and 13 Jbeta primers. In the original workflow: In a later analysis, of 84 million or so unique beta chains, 9 million to 11 million appeared in at least two donors. Produced via immunoSEQ multiplex PCR; TCRdb's table is partial and in-frame only. D and trimming come from the DNA, and the V and J calls and clone size come from that table. The sample carries approximately 89,000 clones, 75% to 90% recorded once. Points from the study as a whole: A later analysis showed TCR association rates differing by HLA locus, peaking at DRB1 and lowest at HLA-C.

Details on this clone: The antigen remains undetermined.

The TCR comes from a man in his forties in good health and CMV-seropositive. The material sequenced was PBMCs.

The CDR3 protein is CASRSFSGETQYF. CDR3 DNA sequence: TGTGCCAGCAGATCCTTCAGCGGGGAGACCCAGTACTTC. This chain connects TRBV7-2 to TRBJ2-5, with a possible D match to TRBD2 (6 bases). V lost 6 bases and J lost 5, with 13 bases in between. This CDR3 has 13 amino acids. Per the germline V gene, CDR1 is SGHTA and CDR2 is FQGNSA.